Sequencing of this TCR beta chain was carried out in a study of blood T cell repertoires in COVID-19. About the research overall: Both acute and convalescent COVID-19 samples were obtained from the United States, Italy and Spain.

As originally analysed: Nucleated cell counts were estimated from reference gene primer amplification. TCRdb keeps only in-frame clones here, not all; method: immunoSEQ multiplex PCR. V, J and clone size were drawn from that table, and D and trimming were deduced from the DNA. This table holds approximately 45,000 clones, 85% to 90% found once. Sequenced: peripheral blood. This receptor was obtained from a human donor in a cohort sampled during active COVID-19.

The CDR3 DNA reads as TGTGCCAGCAGCTTGTATAGCGGGAGGGCCACGGGAAAGACCCAGTACTTC. Protein: CASSLYSGRATGKTQYF. The V and J genes are TRBV5-4 and TRBJ2-5; 11 nucleotides match TRBD2. This CDR3 comprises 17 residues. V gave up 1 base and J gave up 6 bases; unmatched junction bases: 11. The germline CDR1 and CDR2 sequences are SGHNT and YYREEE (reference sequence).